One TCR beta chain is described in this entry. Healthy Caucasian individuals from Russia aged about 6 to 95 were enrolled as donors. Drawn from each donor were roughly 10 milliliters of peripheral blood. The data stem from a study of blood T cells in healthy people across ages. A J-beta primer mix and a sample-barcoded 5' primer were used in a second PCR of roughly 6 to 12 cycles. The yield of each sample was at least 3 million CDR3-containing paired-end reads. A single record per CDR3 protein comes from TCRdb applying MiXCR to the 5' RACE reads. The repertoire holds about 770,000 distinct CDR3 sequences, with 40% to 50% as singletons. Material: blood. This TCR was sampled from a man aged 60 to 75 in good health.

The CDR3 loop is CASAYSEKLFF. The CDR3 nucleotides read TGTGCCAGCGCTTACTCCGAAAAACTGTTTTTT. The rearrangement links TRBV6-2 or TRBV6-3 to TRBJ1-4; D unclear. Germline V gene data show CDR1 as MNHEY and CDR2 as SVGEGT. The V and J ends lost 8 bases and 8 bases respectively, with 9 bases between them. This CDR3 contains 11 residues.